This T cell receptor beta chain was captured by sequencing in a study of blood T cells in healthy people across ages. Overall study findings and caveats: Per million T cells, the diversity of TCR beta decreased roughly linearly as age advanced.

A word on this clonotype: The antigen remains unidentified.

A sample-barcoded 5' primer and a J-beta primer mix were used in a second PCR of roughly 6 to 12 cycles. MiXCR, applied by TCRdb to the 5' RACE reads, yields one record per CDR3 protein. The data show about 780,000 distinct CDR3 sequences, 46% seen once. Germline V gene data show CDR1 as MGHRA and CDR2 as YSYEKL. The CDR3 has 12 amino acids. This sequence was found in an older man in good health. The chain carries TRBV4-1 and TRBJ2-4, with 7 bases aligning to TRBD2. Judging by the DNA end, TRBJ2-7 fits better; the J call may be wrong. The material sequenced was blood. The CDR3 DNA sequence: TGCGCCAGCAGCAAAACTAGCGACGAGCAGTACTTC. Its translation: CASSKTSDEQYF.